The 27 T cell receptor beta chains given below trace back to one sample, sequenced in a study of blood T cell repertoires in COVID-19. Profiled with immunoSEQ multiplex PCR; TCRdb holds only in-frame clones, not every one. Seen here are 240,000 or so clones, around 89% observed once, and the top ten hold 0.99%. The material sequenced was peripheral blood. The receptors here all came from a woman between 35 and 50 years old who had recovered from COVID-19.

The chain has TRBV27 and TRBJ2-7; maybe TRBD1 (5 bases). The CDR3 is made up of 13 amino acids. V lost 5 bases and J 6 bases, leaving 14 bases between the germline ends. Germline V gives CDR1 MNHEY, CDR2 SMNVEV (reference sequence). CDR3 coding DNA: TGTGCCAGCAGTCCCAGACCTGGGGCCGAGCAGTACGTC. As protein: CASSPRPGAEQYV.

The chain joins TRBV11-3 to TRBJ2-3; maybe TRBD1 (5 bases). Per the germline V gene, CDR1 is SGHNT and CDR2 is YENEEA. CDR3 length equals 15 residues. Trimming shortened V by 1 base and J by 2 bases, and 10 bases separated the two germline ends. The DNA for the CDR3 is TGTGCCAGCAGCTTAGTGATAGGGGCCACAGATACGCAGTATTTT. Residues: CASSLVIGATDTQYF.

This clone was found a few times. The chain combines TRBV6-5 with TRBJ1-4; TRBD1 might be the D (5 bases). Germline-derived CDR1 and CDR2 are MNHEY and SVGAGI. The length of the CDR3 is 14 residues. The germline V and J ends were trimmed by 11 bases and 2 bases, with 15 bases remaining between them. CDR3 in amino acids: CAGGGEVTNEKLFF. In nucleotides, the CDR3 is TGTGCCGGTGGAGGGGAAGTTACTAATGAAAAACTGTTTTTT.

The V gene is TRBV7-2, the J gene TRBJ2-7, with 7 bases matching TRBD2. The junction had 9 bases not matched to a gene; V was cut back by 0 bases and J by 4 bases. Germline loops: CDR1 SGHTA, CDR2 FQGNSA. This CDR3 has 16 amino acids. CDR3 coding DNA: TGTGCCAGCAGCTTAGCGGGGCGGGAGCGGGGATACGAGCAGTACTTC. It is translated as CASSLAGRERGYEQYF.

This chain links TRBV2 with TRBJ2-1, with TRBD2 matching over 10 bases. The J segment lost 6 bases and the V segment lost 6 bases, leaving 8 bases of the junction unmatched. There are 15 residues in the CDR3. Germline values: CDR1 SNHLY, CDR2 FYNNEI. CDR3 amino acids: CASSPGLAGVNEQFF. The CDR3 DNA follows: TGTGCCAGCAGCCCCGGGCTAGCGGGAGTCAATGAGCAGTTCTTC.

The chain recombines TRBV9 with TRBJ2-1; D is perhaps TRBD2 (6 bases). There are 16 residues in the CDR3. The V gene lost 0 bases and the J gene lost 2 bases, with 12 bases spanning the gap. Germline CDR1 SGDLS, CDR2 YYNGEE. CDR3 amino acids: CASSVGFRGTYNEQFF. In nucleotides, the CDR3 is TGTGCCAGCAGCGTAGGTTTCCGGGGGACCTACAATGAGCAGTTCTTC.

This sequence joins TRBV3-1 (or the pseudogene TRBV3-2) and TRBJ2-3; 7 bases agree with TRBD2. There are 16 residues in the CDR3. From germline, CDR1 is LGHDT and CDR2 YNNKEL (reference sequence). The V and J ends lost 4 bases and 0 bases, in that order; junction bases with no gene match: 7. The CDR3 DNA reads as TGTGCCAGCAGCCCCACAGCGGGGATAAGCACAGATACGCAGTATTTT. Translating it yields CASSPTAGISTDTQYF.

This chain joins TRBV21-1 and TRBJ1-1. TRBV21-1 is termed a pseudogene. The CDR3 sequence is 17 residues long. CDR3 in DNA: TGTGCCAGCAGCTTGAGGGTCAGAGGGCTACGGAACACTGAAGCTTTCTTT. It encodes CASSLRVRGLRNTEAFF.

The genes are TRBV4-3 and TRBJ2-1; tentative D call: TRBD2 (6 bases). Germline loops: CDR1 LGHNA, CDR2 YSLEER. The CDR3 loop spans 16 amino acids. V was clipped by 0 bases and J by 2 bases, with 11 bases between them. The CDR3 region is CASSQDWGRTYNEQFF. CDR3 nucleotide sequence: TGCGCCAGCAGCCAAGACTGGGGGAGGACCTACAATGAGCAGTTCTTC.

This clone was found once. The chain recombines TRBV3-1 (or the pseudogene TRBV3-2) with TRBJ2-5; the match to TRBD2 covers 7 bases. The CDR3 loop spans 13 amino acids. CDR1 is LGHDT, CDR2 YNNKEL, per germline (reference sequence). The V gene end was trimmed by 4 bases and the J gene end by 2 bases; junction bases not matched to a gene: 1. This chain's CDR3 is CASSPGLQETQYF. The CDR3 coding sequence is TGTGCCAGCAGCCCGGGACTACAAGAGACCCAGTACTTC.

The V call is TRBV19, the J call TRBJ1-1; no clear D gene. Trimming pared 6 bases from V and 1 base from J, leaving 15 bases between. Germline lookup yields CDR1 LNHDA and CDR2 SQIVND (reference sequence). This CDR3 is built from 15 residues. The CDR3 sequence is CASRTRPPGNTEAFF. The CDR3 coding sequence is TGTGCCAGTAGAACCCGGCCCCCAGGGAACACTGAAGCTTTCTTT.

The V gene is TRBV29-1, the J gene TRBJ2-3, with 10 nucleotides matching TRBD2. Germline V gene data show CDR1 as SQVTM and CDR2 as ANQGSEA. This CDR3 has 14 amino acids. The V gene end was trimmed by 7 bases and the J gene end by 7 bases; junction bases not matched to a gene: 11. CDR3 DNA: TGCAGCGCCGGACGGACTAGCGGTCCGAATACGCAGTATTTT. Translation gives CSAGRTSGPNTQYF.

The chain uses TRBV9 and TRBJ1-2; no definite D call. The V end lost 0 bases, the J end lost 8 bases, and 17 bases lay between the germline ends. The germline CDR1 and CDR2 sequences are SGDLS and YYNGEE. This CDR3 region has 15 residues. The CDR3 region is CASSVAGRNLEGYTF. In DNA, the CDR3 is TGTGCCAGCAGCGTAGCTGGGCGTAACCTGGAAGGCTACACCTTC.

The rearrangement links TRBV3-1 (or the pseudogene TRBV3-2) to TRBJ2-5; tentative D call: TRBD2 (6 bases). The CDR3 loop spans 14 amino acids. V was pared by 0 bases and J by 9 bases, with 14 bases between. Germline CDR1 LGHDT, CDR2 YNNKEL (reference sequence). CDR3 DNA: TGTGCCAGCAGCCAAGATCAGTTCGAGCGGGCCCAGTACTTC. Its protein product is CASSQDQFERAQYF.

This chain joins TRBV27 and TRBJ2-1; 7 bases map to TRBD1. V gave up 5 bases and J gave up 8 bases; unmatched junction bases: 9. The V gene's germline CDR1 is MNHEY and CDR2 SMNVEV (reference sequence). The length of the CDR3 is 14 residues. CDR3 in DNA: TGTGCCAGCAGTCTCCGGACAGGACGGGATGAGCAGTTCTTC. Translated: CASSLRTGRDEQFF.

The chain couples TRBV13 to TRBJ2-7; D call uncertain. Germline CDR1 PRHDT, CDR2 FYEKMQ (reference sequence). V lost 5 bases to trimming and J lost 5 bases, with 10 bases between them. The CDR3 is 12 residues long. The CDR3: CASSPALDEQYF. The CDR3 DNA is TGTGCCAGCAGCCCCGCCTTAGACGAGCAGTACTTC. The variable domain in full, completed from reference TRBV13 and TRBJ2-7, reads AAGVIQSPRHLIKEKRETATLKCYPIPRHDTVYWYQQGPGQDPQFLISFYEKMQSDKGSIPDRFSAQQFSDYHSELNMSSLELGDSALYFCASSPALDEQYFGPGTRLTVT.

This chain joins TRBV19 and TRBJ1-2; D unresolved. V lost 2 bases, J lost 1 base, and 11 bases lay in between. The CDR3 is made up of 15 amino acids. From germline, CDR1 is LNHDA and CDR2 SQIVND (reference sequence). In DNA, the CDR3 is TGTGCCAGTAGTATAATCGGCACAGTTAACTATGGCTACACCTTC. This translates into CASSIIGTVNYGYTF.

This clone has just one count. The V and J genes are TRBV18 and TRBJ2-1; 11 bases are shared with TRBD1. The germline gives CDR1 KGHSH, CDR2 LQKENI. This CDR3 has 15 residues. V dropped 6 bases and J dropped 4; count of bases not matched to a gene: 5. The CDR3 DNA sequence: TGTGCCAGCTCGCCGGACAGGGGGCAATACAATGAGCAGTTCTTC. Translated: CASSPDRGQYNEQFF.

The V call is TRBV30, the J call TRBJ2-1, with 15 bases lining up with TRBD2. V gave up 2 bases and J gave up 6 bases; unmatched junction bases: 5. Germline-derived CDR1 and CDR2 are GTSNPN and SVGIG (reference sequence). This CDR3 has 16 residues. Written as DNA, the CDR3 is TGTGCCTGGAGTACTACGGGACTAGCGGGAGGCAATGAGCAGTTCTTC. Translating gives CAWSTTGLAGGNEQFF.

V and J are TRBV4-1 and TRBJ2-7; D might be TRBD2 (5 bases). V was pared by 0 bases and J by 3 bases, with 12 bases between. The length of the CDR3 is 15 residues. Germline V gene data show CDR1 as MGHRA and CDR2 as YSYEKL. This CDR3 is CASSQDTGVFYEQYF. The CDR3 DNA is TGCGCCAGCAGCCAAGATACCGGGGTCTTCTACGAGCAGTACTTC.

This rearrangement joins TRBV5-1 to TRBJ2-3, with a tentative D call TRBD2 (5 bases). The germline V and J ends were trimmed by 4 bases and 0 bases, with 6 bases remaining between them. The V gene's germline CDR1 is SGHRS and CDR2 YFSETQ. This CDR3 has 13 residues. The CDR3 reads CASSRGSTDTQYF. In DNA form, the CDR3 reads TGCGCCAGCAGCCGAGGGAGCACAGATACGCAGTATTTT.

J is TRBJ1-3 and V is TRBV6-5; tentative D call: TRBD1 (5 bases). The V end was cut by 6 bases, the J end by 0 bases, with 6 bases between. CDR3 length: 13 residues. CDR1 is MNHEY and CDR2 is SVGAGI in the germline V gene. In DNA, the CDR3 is TGTGCCAGCAGACAGGTCTCTGGAAACACCATATATTTT. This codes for CASRQVSGNTIYF.

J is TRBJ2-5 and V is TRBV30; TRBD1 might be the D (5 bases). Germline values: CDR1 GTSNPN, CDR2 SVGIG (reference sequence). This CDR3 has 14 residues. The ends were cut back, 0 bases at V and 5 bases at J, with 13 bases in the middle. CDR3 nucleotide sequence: TGTGCCTGGAGTGTCCTGACAGCCGGGGAGACCCAGTACTTC. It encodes CAWSVLTAGETQYF.

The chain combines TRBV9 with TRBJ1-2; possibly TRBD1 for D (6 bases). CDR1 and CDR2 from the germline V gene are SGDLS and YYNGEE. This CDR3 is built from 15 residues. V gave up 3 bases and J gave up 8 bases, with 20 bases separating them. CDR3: CASSAPRGAGGGYTF. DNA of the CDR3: TGTGCCAGCAGCGCCCCCCGGGGGGCGGGGGGGGGCTACACCTTC.

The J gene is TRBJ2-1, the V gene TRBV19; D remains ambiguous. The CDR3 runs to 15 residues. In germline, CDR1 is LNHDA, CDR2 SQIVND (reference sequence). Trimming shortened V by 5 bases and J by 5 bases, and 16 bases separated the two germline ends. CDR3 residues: CASSQVFRSHNEQFF. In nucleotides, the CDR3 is TGTGCCAGTAGTCAGGTTTTTCGTTCCCACAATGAGCAGTTCTTC.

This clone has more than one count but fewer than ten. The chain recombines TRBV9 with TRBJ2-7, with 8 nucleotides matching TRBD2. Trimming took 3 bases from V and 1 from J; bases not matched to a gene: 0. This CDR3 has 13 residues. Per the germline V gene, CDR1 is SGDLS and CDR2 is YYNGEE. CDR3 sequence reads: CASSASGSYEQYF. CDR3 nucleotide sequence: TGTGCCAGCAGCGCTAGCGGGTCCTACGAGCAGTACTTC.

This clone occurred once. The CDR3 DNA sequence: TGTGCCAGCAGTTACTCGACAGGGTACAATGAGCAGTTCTTC. Translated, it gives CASSYSTGYNEQFF. The chain combines TRBV6-6 with TRBJ2-1, with 7 bases aligning to TRBD1. Unmatched junction bases numbered 0, after V lost 0 bases and J lost 4 bases. This CDR3 region has 14 residues. Germline V gene sequence: CDR1 MNHNY, CDR2 SVGAGI (reference sequence).